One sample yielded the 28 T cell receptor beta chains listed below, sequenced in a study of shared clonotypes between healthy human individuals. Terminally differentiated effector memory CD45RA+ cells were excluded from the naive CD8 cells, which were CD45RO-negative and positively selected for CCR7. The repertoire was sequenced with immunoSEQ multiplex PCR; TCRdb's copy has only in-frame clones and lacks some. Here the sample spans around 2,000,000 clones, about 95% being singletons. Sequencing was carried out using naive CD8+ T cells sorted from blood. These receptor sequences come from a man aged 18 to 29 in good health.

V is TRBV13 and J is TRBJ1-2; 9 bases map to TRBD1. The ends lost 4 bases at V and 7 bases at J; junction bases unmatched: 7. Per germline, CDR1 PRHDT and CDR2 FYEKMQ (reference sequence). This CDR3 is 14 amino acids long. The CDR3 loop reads CASSWGTGMGGYTF. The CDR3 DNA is TGTGCCAGCAGCTGGGGGACAGGGATGGGTGGCTACACCTTC.

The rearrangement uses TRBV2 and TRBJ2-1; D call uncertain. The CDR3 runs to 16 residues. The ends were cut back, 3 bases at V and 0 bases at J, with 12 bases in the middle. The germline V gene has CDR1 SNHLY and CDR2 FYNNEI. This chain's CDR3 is CASSDYGASSYNEQFF. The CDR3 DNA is TGTGCCAGCAGTGACTACGGCGCCAGCTCCTACAATGAGCAGTTCTTC.

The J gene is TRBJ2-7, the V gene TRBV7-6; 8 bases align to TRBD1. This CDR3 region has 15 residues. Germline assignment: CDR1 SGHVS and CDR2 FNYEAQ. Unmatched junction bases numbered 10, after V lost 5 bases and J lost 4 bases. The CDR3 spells CASSPGAGGAYEQYF. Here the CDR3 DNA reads TGTGCCAGCAGCCCCGGGGCAGGGGGCGCGTACGAGCAGTACTTC.

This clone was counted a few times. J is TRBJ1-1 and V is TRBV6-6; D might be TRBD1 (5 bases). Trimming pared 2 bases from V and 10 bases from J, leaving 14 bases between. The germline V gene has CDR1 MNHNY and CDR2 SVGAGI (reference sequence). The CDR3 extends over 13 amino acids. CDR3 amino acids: CASSYQDSPRAFF. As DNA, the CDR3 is TGTGCCAGCAGTTACCAAGACAGCCCGCGAGCTTTCTTT.

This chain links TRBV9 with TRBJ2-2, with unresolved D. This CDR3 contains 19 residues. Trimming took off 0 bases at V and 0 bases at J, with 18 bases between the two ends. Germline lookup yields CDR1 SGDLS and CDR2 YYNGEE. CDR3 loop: CASSVGGFPVGPNTGELFF. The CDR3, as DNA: TGTGCCAGCAGCGTAGGAGGCTTCCCTGTAGGCCCGAACACCGGGGAGCTGTTTTTT.

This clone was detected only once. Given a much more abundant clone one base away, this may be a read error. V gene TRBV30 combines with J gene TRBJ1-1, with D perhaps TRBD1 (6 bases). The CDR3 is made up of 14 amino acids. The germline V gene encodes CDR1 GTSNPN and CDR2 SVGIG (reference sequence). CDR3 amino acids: CAWSLDRSFTESFF. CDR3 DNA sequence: TGTGCCTGGAGTCTGGACAGATCCTTCACTGAATCTTTCTTT.

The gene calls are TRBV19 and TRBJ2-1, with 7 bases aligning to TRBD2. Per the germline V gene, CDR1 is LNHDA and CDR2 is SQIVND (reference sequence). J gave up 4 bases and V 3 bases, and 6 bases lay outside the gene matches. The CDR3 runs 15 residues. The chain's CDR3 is CASSMRGGTYNEQFF. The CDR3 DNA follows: TGTGCCAGTAGTATGCGCGGGGGTACATACAATGAGCAGTTCTTC.

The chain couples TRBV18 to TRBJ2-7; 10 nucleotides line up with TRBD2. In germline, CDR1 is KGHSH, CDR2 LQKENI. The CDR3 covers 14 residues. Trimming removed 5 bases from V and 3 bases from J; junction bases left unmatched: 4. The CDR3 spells CASSTTSGLYEQYF. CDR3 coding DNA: TGTGCCAGCTCAACGACTAGCGGGCTCTACGAGCAGTACTTC.

Here the CDR3 DNA reads TGTGCCAGCAGTTCCCGCTACAGGGTCGACACTGAAGCTTTCTTT. Residues: CASSSRYRVDTEAFF. V usage is TRBV6-1 and J usage is TRBJ1-1; maybe TRBD1 (6 bases). Per the germline V gene, CDR1 is MNHNS and CDR2 is SASEGT. CDR3 length: 15 residues. V was cut by 5 bases and J by 3 bases, with 16 bases left in between.

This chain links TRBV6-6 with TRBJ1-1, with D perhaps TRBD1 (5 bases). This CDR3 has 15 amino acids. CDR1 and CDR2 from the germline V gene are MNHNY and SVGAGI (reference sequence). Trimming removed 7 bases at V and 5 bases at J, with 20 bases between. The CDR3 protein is CASTGTVGAGTEAFF. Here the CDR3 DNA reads TGTGCCAGCACTGGGACGGTAGGCGCGGGGACTGAAGCTTTCTTT.

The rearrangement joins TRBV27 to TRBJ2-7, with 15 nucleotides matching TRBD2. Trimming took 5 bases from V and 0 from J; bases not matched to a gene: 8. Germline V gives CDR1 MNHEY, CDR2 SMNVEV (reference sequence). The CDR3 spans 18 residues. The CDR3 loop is CASSLGTSGRHLSYEQYF. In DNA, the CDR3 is TGTGCCAGCAGTCTAGGGACTAGCGGGAGGCACCTCTCCTACGAGCAGTACTTC.

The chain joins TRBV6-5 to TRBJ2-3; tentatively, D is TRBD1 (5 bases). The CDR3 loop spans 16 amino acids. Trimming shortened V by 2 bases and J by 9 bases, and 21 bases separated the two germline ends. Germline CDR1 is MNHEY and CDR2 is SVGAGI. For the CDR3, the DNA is TGTGCCAGCAGTTACGCCTTTGAGACAGCTGTTTCGACGCAGTATTTT. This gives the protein CASSYAFETAVSTQYF.

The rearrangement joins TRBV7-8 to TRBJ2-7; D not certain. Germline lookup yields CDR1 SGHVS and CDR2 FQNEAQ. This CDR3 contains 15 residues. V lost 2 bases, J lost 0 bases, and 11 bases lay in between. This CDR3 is CASSLKGPNSYEQYF. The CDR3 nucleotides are TGTGCCAGCAGCTTAAAAGGACCTAACTCCTACGAGCAGTACTTC.

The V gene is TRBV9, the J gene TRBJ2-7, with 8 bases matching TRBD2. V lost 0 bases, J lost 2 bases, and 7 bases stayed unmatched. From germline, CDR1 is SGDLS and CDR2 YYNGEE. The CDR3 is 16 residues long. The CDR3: CASSVGLSGTTYEQYF. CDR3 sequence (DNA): TGTGCCAGCAGCGTAGGTCTTAGCGGGACCACCTACGAGCAGTACTTC.

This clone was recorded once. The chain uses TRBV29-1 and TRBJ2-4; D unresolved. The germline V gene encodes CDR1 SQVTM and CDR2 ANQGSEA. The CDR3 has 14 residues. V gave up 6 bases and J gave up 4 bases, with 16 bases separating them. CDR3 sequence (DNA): TGCAGCGTCCCCGGAGACGGAATTAAAAACATTCAGTACTTC. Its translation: CSVPGDGIKNIQYF. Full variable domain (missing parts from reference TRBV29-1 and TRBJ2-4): SAVISQKPSRDICQRGTSLTIQCQVDSQVTMMFWYRQQPGQSLTLIATANQGSEATYESGFVIDKFPISRPNLTFSTLTVSNMSPEDSSIYLCSVPGDGIKNIQYFGAGTRLSVL.

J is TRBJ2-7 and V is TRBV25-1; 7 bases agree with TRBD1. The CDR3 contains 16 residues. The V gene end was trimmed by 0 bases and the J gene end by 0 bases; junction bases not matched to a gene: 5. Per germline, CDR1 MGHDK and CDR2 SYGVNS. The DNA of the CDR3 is TGTGCCAGCAGTGAATATGCAGGGGGAGCCTCCTACGAGCAGTACTTC. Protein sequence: CASSEYAGGASYEQYF.

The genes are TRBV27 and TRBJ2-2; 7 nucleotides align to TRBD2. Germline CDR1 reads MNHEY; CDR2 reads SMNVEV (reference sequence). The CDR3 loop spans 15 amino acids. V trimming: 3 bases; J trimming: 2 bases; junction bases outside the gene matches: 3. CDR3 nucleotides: TGTGCCAGCAGTTTTACGGGAGGAAACACCGGGGAGCTGTTTTTT. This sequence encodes CASSFTGGNTGELFF.

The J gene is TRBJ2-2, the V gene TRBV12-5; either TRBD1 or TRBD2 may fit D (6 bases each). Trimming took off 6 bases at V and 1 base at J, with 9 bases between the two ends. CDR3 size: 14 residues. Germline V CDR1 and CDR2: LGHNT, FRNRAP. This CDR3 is CASGRGENTGELFF. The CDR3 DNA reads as TGTGCTAGTGGAAGGGGGGAGAACACCGGGGAGCTGTTTTTT.

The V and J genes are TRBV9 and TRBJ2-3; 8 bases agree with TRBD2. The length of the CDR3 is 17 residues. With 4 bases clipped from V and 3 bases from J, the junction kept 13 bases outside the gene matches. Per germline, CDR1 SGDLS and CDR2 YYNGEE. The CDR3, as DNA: TGTGCCAGCAGCCCACAGGGACTAGAGGGAACGACAGATACGCAGTATTTT. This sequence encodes CASSPQGLEGTTDTQYF.

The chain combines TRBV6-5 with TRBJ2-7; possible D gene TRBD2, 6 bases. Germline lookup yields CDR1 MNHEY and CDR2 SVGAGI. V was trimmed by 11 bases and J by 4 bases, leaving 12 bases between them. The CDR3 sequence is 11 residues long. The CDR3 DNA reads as TGTGCCGTATTGGGGGGATACGAGCAGTACTTC. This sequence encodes CAVLGGYEQYF.

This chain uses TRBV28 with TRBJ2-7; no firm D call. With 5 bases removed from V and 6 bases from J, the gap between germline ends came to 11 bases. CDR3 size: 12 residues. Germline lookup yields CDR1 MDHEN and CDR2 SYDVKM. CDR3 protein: CASSVVPPEQYF. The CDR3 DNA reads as TGTGCCAGCAGTGTAGTCCCTCCCGAGCAGTACTTC.

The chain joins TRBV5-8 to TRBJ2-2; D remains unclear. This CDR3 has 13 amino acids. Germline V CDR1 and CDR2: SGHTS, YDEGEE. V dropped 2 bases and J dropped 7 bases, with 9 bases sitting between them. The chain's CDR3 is CASSFFLNGELFF. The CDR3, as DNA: TGTGCCAGCAGCTTTTTCCTTAACGGGGAGCTGTTTTTT. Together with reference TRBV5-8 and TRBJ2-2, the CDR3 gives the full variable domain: EAGVTQSPTHLIKTRGQQATLRCSPISGHTSVYWYQQALGLGLQFLLWYDEGEERNRGNFPPRFSGRQFPNYSSELNVNALELEDSALYLCASSFFLNGELFFGEGSRLTVL.

Written as DNA, the CDR3 is TGTGCCTGGAGTGAGGTTGGACAGAACTATGGCTACACCTTC. It yields the protein CAWSEVGQNYGYTF. The V and J genes are TRBV30 and TRBJ1-2; D possibly corresponds to TRBD1 (6 bases). This CDR3 is 14 amino acids long. Trimming shortened V by 1 base and J by 2 bases, and 11 bases separated the two germline ends. CDR1 and CDR2 from the germline V gene are GTSNPN and SVGIG (reference sequence).

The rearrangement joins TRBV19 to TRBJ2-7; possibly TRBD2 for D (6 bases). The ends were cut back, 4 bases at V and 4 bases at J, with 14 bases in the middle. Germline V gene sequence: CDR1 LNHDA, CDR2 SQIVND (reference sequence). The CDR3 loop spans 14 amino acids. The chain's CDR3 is CASSTSAYQYEQYF. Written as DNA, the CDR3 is TGTGCCAGTAGTACTAGCGCCTATCAATACGAGCAGTACTTC.

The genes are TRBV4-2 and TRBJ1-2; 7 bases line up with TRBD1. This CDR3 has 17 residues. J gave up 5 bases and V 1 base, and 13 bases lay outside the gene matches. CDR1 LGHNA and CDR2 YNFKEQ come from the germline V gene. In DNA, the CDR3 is TGTGCCAGCAGCCAAGGCACAGGGGCCTCAGCAAGGTATGGCTACACCTTC. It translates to CASSQGTGASARYGYTF.

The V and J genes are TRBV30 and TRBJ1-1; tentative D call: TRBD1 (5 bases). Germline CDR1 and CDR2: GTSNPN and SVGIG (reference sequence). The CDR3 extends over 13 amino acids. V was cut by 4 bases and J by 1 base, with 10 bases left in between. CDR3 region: CAWNIGGNTEAFF. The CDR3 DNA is TGTGCCTGGAACATCGGGGGGAACACTGAAGCTTTCTTT.

The CDR3 here is CAWSWDRLSEQYF. The DNA of the CDR3 is TGTGCCTGGAGTTGGGACAGACTGAGCGAGCAGTACTTC. The chain carries TRBV30 and TRBJ2-7, with 7 positions matching TRBD1. Germline lookup yields CDR1 GTSNPN and CDR2 SVGIG (reference sequence). The CDR3 is made up of 13 amino acids. V trimming: 2 bases; J trimming: 6 bases; junction bases outside the gene matches: 7.

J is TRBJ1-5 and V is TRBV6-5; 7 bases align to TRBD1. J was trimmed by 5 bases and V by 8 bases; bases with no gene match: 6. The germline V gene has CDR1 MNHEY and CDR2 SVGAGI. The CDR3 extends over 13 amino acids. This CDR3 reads CASWPGGHQPQHF. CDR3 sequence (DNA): TGTGCCAGCTGGCCAGGGGGGCATCAGCCCCAGCATTTT.